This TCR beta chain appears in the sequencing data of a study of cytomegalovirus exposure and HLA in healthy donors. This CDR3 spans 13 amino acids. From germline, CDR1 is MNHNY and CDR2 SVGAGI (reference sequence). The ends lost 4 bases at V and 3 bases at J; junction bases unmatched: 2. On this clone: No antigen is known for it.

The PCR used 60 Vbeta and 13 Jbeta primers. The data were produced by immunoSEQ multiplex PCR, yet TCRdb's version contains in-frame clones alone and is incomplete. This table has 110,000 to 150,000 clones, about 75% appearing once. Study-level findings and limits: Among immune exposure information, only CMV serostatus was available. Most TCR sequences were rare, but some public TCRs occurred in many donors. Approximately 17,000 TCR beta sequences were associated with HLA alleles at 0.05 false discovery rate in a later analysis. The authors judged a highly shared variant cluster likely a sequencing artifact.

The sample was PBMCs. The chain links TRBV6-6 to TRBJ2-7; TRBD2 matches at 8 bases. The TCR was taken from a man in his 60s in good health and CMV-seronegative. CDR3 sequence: CASSSLAVYEQYF. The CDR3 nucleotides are TGTGCCAGCAGTTCACTAGCGGTCTACGAGCAGTACTTC.